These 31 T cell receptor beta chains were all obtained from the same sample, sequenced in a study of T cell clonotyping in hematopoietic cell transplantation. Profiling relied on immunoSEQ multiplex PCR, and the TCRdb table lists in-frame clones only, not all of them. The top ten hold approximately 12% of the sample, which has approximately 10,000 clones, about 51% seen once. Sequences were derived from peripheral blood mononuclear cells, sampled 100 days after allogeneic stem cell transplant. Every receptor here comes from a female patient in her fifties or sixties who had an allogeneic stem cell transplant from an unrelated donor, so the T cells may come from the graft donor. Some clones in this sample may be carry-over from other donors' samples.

CDR3 amino acids: CASSYSGAVTMGGYTF. CDR3 nucleotides: TGTGCCAGCAGTTACTCGGGAGCGGTTACCATGGGCGGCTACACCTTC. This chain uses TRBV6-5 with TRBJ1-2; no clear D. CDR1 and CDR2 (germline): MNHEY, SVGAGI. The CDR3 loop spans 16 amino acids. Trimming took 0 bases from V and 8 from J, leaving 19 bases between them.

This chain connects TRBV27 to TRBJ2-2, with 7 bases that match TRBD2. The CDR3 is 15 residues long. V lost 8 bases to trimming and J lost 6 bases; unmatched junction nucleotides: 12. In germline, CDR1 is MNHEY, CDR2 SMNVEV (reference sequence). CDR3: CASSPGSGFPGELFF. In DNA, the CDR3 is TGTGCCAGCTCCCCGGGTAGCGGGTTCCCCGGGGAGCTGTTTTTT.

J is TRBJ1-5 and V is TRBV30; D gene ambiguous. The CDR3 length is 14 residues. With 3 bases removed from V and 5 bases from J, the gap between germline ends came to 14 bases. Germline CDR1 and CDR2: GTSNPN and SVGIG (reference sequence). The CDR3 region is CAWSPTGGDQPQHF. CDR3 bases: TGTGCCTGGAGCCCTACCGGCGGGGATCAGCCCCAGCATTTT.

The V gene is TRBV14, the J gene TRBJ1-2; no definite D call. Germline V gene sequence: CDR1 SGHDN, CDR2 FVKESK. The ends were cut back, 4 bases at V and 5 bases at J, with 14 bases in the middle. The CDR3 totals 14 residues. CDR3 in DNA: TGTGCCAGCAGCCGCGGCAGAAGCGGGTATGGCTACACCTTC. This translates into CASSRGRSGYGYTF.

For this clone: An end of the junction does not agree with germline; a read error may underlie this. The CDR3 DNA reads as TGTGCCAGCAGCCCTCACAACTACGAACAGTACTTC. This gives the protein CASSPHNYEQYF. V gene TRBV14 combines with J gene TRBJ2-7; the D is unclear. The CDR3 covers 12 residues. Per the germline V gene, CDR1 is SGHDN and CDR2 is FVKESK.

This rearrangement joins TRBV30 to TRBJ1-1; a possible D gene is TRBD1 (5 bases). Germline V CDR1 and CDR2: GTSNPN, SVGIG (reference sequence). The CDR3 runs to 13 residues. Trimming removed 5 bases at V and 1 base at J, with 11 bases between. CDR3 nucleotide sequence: TGTGCCTGGGCCCTCGGGGGGAACACTGAAGCTTTCTTT. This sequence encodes CAWALGGNTEAFF.

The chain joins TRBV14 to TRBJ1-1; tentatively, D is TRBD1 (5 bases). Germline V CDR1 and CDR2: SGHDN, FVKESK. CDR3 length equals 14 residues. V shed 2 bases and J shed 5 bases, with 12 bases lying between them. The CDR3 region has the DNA TGTGCCAGCAGCCAATTGGGGCTTGGGACTGAAGCTTTCTTT. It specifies CASSQLGLGTEAFF.

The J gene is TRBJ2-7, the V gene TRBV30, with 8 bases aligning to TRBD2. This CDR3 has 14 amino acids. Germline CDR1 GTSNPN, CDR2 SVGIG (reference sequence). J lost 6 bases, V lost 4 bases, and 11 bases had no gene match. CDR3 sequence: CAWNSGTSLPEQYF. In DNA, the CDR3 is TGTGCCTGGAACTCCGGGACTAGTTTGCCCGAGCAGTACTTC.

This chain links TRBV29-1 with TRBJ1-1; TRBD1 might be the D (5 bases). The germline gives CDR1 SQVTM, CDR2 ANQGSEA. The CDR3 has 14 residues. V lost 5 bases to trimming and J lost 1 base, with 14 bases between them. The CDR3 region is CSVYFGDANTEAFF. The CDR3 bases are TGCAGCGTTTACTTCGGGGACGCGAACACTGAAGCTTTCTTT.

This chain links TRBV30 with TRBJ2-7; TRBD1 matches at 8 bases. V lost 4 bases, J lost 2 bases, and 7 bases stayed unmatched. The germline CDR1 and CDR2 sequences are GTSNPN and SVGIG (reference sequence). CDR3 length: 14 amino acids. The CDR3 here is CAWKEQGVTYEQYF. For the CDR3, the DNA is TGTGCCTGGAAAGAACAGGGGGTGACCTACGAGCAGTACTTC.

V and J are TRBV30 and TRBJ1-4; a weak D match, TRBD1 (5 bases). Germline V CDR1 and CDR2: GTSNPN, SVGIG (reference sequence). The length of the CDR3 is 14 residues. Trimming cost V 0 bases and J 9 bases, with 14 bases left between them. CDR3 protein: CAWSVRGPGQKLFF. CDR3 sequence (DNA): TGTGCCTGGAGTGTCCGGGGCCCGGGGCAAAAACTGTTTTTT.

CDR3 amino acids: CASSQRIGQPQHF. The CDR3, as DNA: TGTGCCAGCAGCCAAAGGATTGGGCAGCCCCAGCATTTT. The chain joins TRBV14 to TRBJ1-5; D is ambiguous. V was clipped by 2 bases and J by 7 bases, with 9 bases between them. The CDR3 loop spans 13 amino acids. Germline lookup yields CDR1 SGHDN and CDR2 FVKESK.

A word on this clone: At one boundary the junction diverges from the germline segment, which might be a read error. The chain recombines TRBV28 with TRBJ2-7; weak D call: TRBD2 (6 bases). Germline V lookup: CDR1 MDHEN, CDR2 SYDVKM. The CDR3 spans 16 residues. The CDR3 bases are TGTGCCAGCAGTTCACGGACTATTACTCCCTCCCACGAGCAGTACTTC. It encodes CASSSRTITPSHEQYF.

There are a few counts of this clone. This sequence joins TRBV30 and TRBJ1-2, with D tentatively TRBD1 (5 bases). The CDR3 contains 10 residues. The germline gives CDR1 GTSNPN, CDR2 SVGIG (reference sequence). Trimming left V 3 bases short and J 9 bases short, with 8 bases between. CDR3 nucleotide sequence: TGTGCCTGGAGCGGGGGAAGCTACACCTTC. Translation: CAWSGGSYTF.

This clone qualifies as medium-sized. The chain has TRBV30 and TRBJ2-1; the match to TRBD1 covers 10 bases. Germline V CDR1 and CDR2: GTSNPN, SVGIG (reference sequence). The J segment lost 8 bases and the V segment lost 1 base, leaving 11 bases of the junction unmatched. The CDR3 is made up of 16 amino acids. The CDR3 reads CAWSDEGQGIADEQFF. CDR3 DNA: TGTGCCTGGAGTGATGAGGGACAGGGGATAGCGGATGAGCAGTTCTTC.

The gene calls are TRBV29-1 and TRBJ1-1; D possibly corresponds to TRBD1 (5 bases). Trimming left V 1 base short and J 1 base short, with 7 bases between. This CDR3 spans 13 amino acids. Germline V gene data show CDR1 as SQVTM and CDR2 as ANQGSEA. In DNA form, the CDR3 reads TGCAGCGTTGAAGGGGGGAGGAACACTGAAGCTTTCTTT. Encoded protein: CSVEGGRNTEAFF. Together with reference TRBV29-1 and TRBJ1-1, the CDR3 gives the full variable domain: SAVISQKPSRDICQRGTSLTIQCQVDSQVTMMFWYRQQPGQSLTLIATANQGSEATYESGFVIDKFPISRPNLTFSTLTVSNMSPEDSSIYLCSVEGGRNTEAFFGQGTRLTVV.

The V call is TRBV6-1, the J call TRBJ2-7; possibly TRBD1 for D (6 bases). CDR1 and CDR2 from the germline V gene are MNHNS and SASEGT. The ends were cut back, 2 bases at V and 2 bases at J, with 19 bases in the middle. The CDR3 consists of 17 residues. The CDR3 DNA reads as TGTGCCAGCAGTGAATCACTCTGGGCAGGGGATACCTACGAGCAGTACTTC. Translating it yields CASSESLWAGDTYEQYF.

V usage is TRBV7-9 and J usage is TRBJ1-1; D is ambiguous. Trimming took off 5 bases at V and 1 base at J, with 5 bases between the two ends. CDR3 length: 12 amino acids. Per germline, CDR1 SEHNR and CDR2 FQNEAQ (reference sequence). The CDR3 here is CASSLWNTEAFF. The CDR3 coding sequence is TGTGCCAGCAGCCTATGGAACACTGAAGCTTTCTTT.

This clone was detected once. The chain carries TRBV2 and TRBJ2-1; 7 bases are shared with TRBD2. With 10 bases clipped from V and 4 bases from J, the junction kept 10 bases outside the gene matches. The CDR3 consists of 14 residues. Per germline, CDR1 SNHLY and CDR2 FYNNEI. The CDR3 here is CATAAGAMYNEQFF. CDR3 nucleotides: TGTGCCACCGCGGCGGGAGCGATGTACAATGAGCAGTTCTTC. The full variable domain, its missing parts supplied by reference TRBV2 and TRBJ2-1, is EPEVTQTPSHQVTQMGQEVILRCVPISNHLYFYWYRQILGQKVEFLVSFYNNEISEKSEIFDDQFSVERPDGSNFTLKIRSTKLEDSAMYFCATAAGAMYNEQFFGPGTRLTVL.

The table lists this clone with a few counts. CDR3 in amino acids: CASSLRREPQHF. The CDR3 DNA reads TGTGCCAGCAGTTTAAGGCGGGAGCCCCAGCATTTT. V is TRBV28 and J is TRBJ1-5; D is unresolved. The germline CDR1 and CDR2 sequences are MDHEN and SYDVKM. The CDR3 loop spans 12 amino acids. Trimming removed 2 bases at V and 8 bases at J, with 7 bases between.

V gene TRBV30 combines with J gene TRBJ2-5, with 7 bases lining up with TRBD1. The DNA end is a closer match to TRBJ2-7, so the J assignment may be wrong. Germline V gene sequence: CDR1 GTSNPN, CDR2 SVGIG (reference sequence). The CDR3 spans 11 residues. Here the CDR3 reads CAWGTVYEQYF. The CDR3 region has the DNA TGTGCCTGGGGGACAGTATACGAGCAGTACTTC.

The CDR3: CASSGWEEPQHF. The CDR3 bases are TGTGCCAGCAGTGGCTGGGAGGAGCCCCAGCATTTT. V and J are TRBV25-1 and TRBJ1-5; no clear D gene. V was shortened by 4 bases and J by 8 bases, with 9 bases between the two germline ends. This CDR3 has 12 residues. Germline V gives CDR1 MGHDK, CDR2 SYGVNS.

The CDR3 is CSVYGLAGGGTQYF. The CDR3 region has the DNA TGCAGCGTCTACGGACTAGCGGGAGGTGGGACCCAGTACTTC. The chain joins TRBV29-1 to TRBJ2-5; 14 nucleotides match TRBD2. J was trimmed by 7 bases and V by 6 bases; bases with no gene match: 7. The CDR3 sequence is 14 residues long. CDR1 is SQVTM, CDR2 ANQGSEA, per germline. The variable domain in full, completed from reference TRBV29-1 and TRBJ2-5, reads SAVISQKPSRDICQRGTSLTIQCQVDSQVTMMFWYRQQPGQSLTLIATANQGSEATYESGFVIDKFPISRPNLTFSTLTVSNMSPEDSSIYLCSVYGLAGGGTQYFGPGTRLLVL.

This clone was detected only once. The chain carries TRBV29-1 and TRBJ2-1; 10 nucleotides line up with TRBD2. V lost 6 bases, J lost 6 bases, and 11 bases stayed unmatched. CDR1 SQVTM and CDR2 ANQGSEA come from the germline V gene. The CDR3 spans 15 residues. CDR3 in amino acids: CSVEPLAGVSNEQFF. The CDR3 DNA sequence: TGCAGCGTAGAACCCCTAGCGGGAGTCAGCAATGAGCAGTTCTTC.

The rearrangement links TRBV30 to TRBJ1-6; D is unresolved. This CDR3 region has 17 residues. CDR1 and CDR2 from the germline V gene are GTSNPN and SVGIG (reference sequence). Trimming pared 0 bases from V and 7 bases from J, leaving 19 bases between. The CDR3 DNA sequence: TGTGCCTGGAGTGTAAGGGTTCCGCGTCTCGGAAATTCACCCCTCCACTTT. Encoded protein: CAWSVRVPRLGNSPLHF.

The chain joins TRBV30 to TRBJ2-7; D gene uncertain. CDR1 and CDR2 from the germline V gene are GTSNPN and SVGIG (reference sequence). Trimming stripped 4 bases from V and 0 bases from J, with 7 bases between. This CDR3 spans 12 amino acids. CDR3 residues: CAWTADSYEQYF. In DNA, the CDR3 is TGTGCCTGGACGGCGGACTCCTACGAGCAGTACTTC.

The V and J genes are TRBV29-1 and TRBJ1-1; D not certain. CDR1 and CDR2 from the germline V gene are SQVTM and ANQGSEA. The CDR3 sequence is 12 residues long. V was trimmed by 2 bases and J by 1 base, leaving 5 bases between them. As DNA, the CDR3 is TGCAGCGTTGAAAGAGGGAACACTGAAGCTTTCTTT. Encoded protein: CSVERGNTEAFF. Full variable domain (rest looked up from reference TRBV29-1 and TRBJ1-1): SAVISQKPSRDICQRGTSLTIQCQVDSQVTMMFWYRQQPGQSLTLIATANQGSEATYESGFVIDKFPISRPNLTFSTLTVSNMSPEDSSIYLCSVERGNTEAFFGQGTRLTVV.

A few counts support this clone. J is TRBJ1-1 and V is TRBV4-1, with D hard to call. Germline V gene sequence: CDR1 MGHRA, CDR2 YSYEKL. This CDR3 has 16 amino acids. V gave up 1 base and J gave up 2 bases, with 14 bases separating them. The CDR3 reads CASSQVRTNINTEAFF. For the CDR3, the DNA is TGCGCCAGCAGCCAAGTAAGGACTAACATTAACACTGAAGCTTTCTTT.

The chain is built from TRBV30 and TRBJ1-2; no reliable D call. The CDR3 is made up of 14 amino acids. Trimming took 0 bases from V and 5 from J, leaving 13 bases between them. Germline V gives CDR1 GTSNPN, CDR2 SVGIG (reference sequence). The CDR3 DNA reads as TGTGCCTGGAGTGTTGGGAGGAGCCTTTATGGCTACACCTTC. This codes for CAWSVGRSLYGYTF.

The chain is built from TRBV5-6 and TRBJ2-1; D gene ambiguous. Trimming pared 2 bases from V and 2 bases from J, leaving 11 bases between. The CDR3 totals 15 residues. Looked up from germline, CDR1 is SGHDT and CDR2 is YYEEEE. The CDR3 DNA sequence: TGTGCCAGCAGCTTACTCCGTGCGACCTACAATGAGCAGTTCTTC. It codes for CASSLLRATYNEQFF.

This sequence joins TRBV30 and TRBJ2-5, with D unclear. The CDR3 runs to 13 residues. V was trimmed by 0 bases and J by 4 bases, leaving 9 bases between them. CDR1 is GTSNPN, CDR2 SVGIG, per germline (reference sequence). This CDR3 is CAWSVELTETQYF. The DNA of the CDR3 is TGTGCCTGGAGTGTAGAACTTACAGAGACCCAGTACTTC. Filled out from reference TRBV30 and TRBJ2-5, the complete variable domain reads SQTIHQWPATLVQPVGSPLSLECTVEGTSNPNLYWYRQAAGRGLQLLFYSVGIGQISSEVPQNLSASRPQDRQFILSSKKLLLSDSGFYLCAWSVELTETQYFGPGTRLLVL.